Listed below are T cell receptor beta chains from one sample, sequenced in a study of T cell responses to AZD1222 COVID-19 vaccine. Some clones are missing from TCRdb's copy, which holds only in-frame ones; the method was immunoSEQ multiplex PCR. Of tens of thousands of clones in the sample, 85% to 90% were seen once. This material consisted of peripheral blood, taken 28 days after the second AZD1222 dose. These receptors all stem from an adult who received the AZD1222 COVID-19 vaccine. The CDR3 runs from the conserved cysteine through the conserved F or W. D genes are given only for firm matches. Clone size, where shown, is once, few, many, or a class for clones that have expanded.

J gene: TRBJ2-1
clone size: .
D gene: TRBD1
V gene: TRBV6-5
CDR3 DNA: TGTGCCAGCAGTCAGGGACAGGGAAGGACTGAGCAGTTCTTC
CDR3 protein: CASSQGQGRTEQFF

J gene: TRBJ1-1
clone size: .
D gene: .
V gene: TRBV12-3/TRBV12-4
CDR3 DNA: TGTGCCAGCAGTTTCGCCGGGCCAGGGGCTTTCTTT
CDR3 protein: CASSFAGPGAFF

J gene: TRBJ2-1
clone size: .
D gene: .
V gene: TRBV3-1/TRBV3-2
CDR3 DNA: TGTGCCAGCAGCCACCTAGCCGTTGAGCAGTTCTTC
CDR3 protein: CASSHLAVEQFF

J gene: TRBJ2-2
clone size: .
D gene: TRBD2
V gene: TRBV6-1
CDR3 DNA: TGTGCCAGCAGTGCCCCCCCCGGGACTAGCGGGGGGGTGGGCACCGGGGAGCTGTTTTTT
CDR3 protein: CASSAPPGTSGGVGTGELFF

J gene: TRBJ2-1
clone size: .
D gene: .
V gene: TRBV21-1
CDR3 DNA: TGTGCCAGCAGCAAAGTTGGCGGGCCGGGGCAGTTCTTC
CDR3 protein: CASSKVGGPGQFF

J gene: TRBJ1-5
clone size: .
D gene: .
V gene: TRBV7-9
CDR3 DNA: TGTGCCAGCAGCTCCGGGACCTCCATCCCTAGCAATCAGCCCCAGCATTTT
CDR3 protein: CASSSGTSIPSNQPQHF

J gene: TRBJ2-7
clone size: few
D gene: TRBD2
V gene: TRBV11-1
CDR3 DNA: TGTGCCAGCAGCTTAGCAGGCGGGGGGATAACCTACGAGCAGTACTTC
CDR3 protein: CASSLAGGGITYEQYF

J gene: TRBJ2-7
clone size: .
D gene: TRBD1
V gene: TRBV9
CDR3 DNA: TGTGCCAGCAGCACCGGGACAGGGGGGTTCCACGAGCAGTACTTC
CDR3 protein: CASSTGTGGFHEQYF

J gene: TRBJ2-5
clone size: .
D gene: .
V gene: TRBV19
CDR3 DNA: TGTGCCAGTAGTATGACCTTCGGGGGCAGATGGGAGACCCAGTACTTC
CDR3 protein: CASSMTFGGRWETQYF

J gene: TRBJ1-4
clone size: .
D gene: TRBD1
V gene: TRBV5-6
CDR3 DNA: TGTGCCAGCAGCTGGGGGACAGTTAATGAAAAACTGTTTTTT
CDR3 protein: CASSWGTVNEKLFF

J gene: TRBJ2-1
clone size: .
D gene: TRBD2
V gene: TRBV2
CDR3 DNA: TGTGCCAGCAGTAGGCGGGGGGGATTATACAATGAGCAGTTCTTC
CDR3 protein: CASSRRGGLYNEQFF

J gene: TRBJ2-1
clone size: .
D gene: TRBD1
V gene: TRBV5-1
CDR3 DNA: TGCGCCAGCAGCGCCGGGACAGGGGGCCCCGGGCAGTTCTTC
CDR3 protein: CASSAGTGGPGQFF

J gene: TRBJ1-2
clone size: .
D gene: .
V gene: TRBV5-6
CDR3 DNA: TGTGCCAGCAGCAGGGACGGCCCAGGGGGCTACACCTTC
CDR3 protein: CASSRDGPGGYTF

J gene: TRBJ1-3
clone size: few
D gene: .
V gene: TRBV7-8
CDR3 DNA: TGTGCCAGCAGCTTAGTGGGAAACACCATATATTTT
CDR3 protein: CASSLVGNTIYF

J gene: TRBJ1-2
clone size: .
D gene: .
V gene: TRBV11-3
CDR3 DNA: TGTGCCAGCAGCCTACAGGGCCGCACCTTC
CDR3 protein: CASSLQGRTF

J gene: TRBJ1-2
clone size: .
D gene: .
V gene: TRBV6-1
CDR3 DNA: TGTGCCAGCAGTGAATCATTTGGGGGCTATGGCTACACCTTC
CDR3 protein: CASSESFGGYGYTF

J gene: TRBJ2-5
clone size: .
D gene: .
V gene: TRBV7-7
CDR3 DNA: TGTGCCAGCAGCCCCAACCAGGGCTCAGAGACCCAGTACTTC
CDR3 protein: CASSPNQGSETQYF

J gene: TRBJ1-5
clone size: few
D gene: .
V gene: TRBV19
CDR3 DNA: TGTGCCAGTAGTATGGGGGGTCCTCAGCCCCAGCATTTT
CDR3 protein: CASSMGGPQPQHF

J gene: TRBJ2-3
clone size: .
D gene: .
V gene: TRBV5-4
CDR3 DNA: TGTGCCAGCAAGCCCCCGGGGTTAAGCACAGATACGCAGTATTTT
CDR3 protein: CASKPPGLSTDTQYF

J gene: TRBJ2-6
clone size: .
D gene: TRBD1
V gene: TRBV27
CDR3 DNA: TGTGCCAGCAGTCCGGGACAGGGGATCCCTGGGGCCAACGTCCTGACTTTC
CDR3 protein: CASSPGQGIPGANVLTF

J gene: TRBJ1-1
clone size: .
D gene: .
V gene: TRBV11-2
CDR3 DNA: TGTGCCAGCAGCCTTAGGGAGGTTAACACTGAAGCTTTCTTT
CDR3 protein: CASSLREVNTEAFF

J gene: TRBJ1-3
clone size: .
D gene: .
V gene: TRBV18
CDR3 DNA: TGTGCCAGCTCACCGGCGGGCAGGGAAGGTTTCAGAAACACCATATATTTT
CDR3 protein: CASSPAGREGFRNTIYF

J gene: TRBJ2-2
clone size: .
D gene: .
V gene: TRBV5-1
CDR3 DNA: TGCGCCAGCAGCTCGACACCGAACACCGGGGAGCTGTTTTTT
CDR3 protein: CASSSTPNTGELFF

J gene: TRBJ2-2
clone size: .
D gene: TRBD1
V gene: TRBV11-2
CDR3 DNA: TGTGCCAGCGGGAGGGACAGGGGGGCCGGGGAGCTGTTTTTT
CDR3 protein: CASGRDRGAGELFF

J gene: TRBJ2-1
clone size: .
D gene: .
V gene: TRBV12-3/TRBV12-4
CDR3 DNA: TGTGCCAGCAGTCTCAGACAGGCCAATGAGCAGTTCTTC
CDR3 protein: CASSLRQANEQFF

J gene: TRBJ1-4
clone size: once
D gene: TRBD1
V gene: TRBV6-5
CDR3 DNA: TGTGCCAGCAGACAACAGGGGTCGGCGGAAAAACTGTTTTTT
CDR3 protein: CASRQQGSAEKLFF

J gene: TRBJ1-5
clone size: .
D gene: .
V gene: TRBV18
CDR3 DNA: TGTGCCAGCTCCCGGGGCGGAAACAATCAGCCCCAGCATTTT
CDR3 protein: CASSRGGNNQPQHF

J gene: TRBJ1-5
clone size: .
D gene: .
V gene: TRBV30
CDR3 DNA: TGTGCCTGGAGTGTACGAAATGAACAGCCCCAGCATTTT
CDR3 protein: CAWSVRNEQPQHF

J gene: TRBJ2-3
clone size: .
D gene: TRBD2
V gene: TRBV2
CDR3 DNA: TGTGCCAGCAGTGGGATAGGACTAGCTGATAGCACAGATACGCAGTATTTT
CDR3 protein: CASSGIGLADSTDTQYF

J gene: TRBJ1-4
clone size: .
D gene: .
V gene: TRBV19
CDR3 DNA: TGTGCCAGTAGTATTGGGCCAGGAGGGGAAAAACTGTTTTTT
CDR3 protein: CASSIGPGGEKLFF

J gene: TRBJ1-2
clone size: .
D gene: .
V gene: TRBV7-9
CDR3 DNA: TGTGCCAGCAGCCTCGGGAAAGGCCCGAGGTTGGATGGCTACACCTTC
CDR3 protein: CASSLGKGPRLDGYTF

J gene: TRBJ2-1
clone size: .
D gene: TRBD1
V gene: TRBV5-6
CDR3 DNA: TGTGCCAGCAGCTTGTGGAGGACAGGCCAGTTCTTC
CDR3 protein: CASSLWRTGQFF

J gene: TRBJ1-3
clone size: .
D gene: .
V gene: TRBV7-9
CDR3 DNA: TGTGCCAGCAGCCCTGCAGGGATGGCTGGAAACACCATATATTTT
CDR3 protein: CASSPAGMAGNTIYF

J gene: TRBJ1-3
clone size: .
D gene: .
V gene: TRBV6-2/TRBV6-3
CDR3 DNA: TGTGCCAGCAGTAGAGACAGCTCTGGAAACACCATATATTTT
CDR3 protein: CASSRDSSGNTIYF

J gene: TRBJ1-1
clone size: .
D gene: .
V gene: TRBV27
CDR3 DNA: TGTGCCAGCAGCAGGGAAGGGGGAGAGGCTGAAGCTTTCTTT
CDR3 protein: CASSREGGEAEAFF

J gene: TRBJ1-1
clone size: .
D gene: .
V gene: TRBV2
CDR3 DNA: TGTGCCAGCTTGGAAATAATGAACACTGAAGCTTTCTTT
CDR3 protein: CASLEIMNTEAFF

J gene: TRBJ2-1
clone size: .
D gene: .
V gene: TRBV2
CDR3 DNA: TGTGCCAGCAGGGTGGAGTGGCTCAATGAGCAGTTCTTC
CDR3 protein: CASRVEWLNEQFF

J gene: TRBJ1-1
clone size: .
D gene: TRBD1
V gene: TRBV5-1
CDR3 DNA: TGCGCCAGCAGCTCGGGACAGGGGGCTCTCATGAACACTGAAGCTTTCTTT
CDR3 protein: CASSSGQGALMNTEAFF

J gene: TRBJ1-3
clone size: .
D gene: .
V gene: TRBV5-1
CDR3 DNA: TGCGCCAGCAGCAACCCCGGAAGCTCTGGAAACACCATATATTTT
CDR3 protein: CASSNPGSSGNTIYF

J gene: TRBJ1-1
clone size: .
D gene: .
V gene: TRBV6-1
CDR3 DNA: TGTGCCAGCAGTGACCCCCCGAACACTGAAGCTTTCTTT
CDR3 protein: CASSDPPNTEAFF

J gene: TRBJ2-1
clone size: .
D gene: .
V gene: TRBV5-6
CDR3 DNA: TGTGCCAGCAGCCCTAGCGTGAGCTCCTACAATGAGCAGTTCTTC
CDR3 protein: CASSPSVSSYNEQFF

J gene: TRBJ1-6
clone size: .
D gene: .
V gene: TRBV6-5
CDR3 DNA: TGTGCCAGCAGCCTGACAGGCCTTGGAGGGTCACCCCTCCACTTT
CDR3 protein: CASSLTGLGGSPLHF

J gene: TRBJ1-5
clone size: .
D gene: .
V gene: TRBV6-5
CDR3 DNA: TGTGCCACCCTAAGACGGGACCTCGAGGGGACCCAGCATTTT
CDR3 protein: CATLRRDLEGTQHF

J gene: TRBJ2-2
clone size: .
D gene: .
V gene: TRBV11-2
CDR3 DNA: TGTGCCAGCAGCACGGGTCTTTACACCGGGGAGCTGTTTTTT
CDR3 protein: CASSTGLYTGELFF

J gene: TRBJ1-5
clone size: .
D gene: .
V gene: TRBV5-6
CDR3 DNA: TGTGCCAGCAGCTTTCCGCCTCGTGGAAATCAGCCCCAGCATTTT
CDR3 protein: CASSFPPRGNQPQHF

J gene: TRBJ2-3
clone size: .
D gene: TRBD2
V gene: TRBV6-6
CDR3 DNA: TGTGCCAGCAGTTCTACGGGGGGGCGGGCAGATACGCAGTATTTT
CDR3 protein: CASSSTGGRADTQYF

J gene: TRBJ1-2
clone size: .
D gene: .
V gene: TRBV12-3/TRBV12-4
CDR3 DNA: TGTGCCAGCAGATCGTCGGCCGTCTATGGCTACACCTTC
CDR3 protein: CASRSSAVYGYTF

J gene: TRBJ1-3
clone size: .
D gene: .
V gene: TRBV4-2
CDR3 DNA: TGTGCCAGCAGCCGACGCAACTCTGGAAACACCATATATTTT
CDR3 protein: CASSRRNSGNTIYF

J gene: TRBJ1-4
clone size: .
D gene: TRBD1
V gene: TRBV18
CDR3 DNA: TGTGCCAGCTCACCGGTTACGGACAGGTCCTTCAATAGTATGAATGAAAAACTGTTTTTT
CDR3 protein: CASSPVTDRSFNSMNEKLFF

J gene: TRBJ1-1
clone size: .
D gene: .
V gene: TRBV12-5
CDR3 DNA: TGTGCTAGTGGTTTGGGAGGGACGGGGAACACTGAAGCTTTCTTT
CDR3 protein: CASGLGGTGNTEAFF

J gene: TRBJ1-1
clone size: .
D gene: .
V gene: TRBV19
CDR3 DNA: TGTGCCAGTAGTGCCCAGGGGTGGGAAGACACTGAAGCTTTCTTT
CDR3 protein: CASSAQGWEDTEAFF